This T cell receptor (beta chain) is drawn from a study of blood T cells in healthy people across ages. Ranging in age from about 6 to 100, the donors were healthy Caucasian individuals from Russia. Primed by a sample-barcoded 5' primer and a J-beta primer mix, a second PCR proceeded for roughly 7 to 11 cycles. Tagging of each cDNA molecule was performed by a template-switch adaptor with 12 random nucleotides. MiXCR, run by TCRdb on the 5' RACE reads, gives a single entry per CDR3 protein. The sample includes about 1.1 million distinct CDR3 sequences, less than 45% of them seen just once. A single count supports this clonotype. The CDR3 is 14 residues long. The germline V gene has CDR1 MNHEY and CDR2 SVGAGI. The ends were cut back, 3 bases at V and 7 bases at J, with 15 bases in the middle.

Sequencing was done on a sample of blood. The V gene is TRBV6-5, the J gene TRBJ1-2, with D possibly being TRBD1 (5 bases). This receptor was taken from a man aged 18 to 35 in good health. CDR3 amino acids: CASSYGAFGCGYTF. The CDR3 bases are TGTGCCAGCAGTTATGGGGCCTTTGGCTGTGGCTACACCTTC.